This is a list of T cell receptor beta chains from one sample in a study of sequential checkpoint blockade in melanoma. This table comes from immunoSEQ multiplex PCR, and its TCRdb copy is limited to in-frame clones, with some not included. The repertoire holds 15,000 or so clones, 52% seen once, with 15% to 20% in the top ten. The sample in question was CD8+ T cells sorted from blood (inferred from file names), obtained from a patient given nivolumab and ipilimumab in sequence. Receptors were obtained from a human donor with melanoma. CDR3s include the opening cysteine and the closing phenylalanine or tryptophan.

v_call	j_call	cdr3_aa
TRBV5-6	TRBJ2-7	CASSLWRVLSYEQYF
TRBV15	TRBJ2-3	CATSPGTSGGTDTQYF
TRBV6-5	TRBJ2-7	CASSSGQGDHEQYF
TRBV10-2	TRBJ2-6	CASRGTDLPGANVLTF
TRBV5-3	TRBJ1-1	CASSPWDTSDNEAFF
TRBV19	TRBJ1-2	CASSIDSGTVYGYTF
TRBV27	TRBJ2-2	CASSWNPGTNTGELFF
TRBV15	TRBJ2-6	CATSPGLLSGANVLTF
TRBV13	TRBJ2-1	CASSLLSGENNEQFF
TRBV5-1	TRBJ2-1	CASSLVSAGYEQFF
TRBV6-5	TRBJ2-7	CASSYAGAYEQYF
TRBV7-6	TRBJ1-1	CASGFSLNTEAFF
TRBV2	TRBJ2-7	CASTLGGGQGSYEQYF
TRBV2	TRBJ2-7	CASSDLKAGYEQYF
TRBV5-1	TRBJ2-5	CASSLDGGQGETQYF
TRBV4-3	TRBJ1-4	CARPDRDIRNEKLFF
TRBV7-9	TRBJ1-1	CASSFDWTEPRAFF
TRBV2	TRBJ2-7	CASSYSRGYEQYF
TRBV28	TRBJ2-3	CASSPGLAGGGTDTQYF
TRBV11-2	TRBJ2-7	CASSLEAVSYYEQYF
TRBV6-5	TRBJ1-5	CASSPEGEPPQHF
TRBV7-3	TRBJ2-7	CASSLWDRGSYEQYF
TRBV5-1	TRBJ1-6	CASSLAGGQNSPLHF
TRBV4-1	TRBJ1-5	CASSQIGTHSNQPQHF
TRBV4-2	TRBJ2-1	CTSSPGASSYNEQFF
TRBV15	TRBJ2-2	CATSETRYGELFF
TRBV7-6	TRBJ1-5	CASSAGGSQPQHF
TRBV5-6	TRBJ2-7	CASSLRGSAYEQYF
TRBV9	TRBJ1-2	CASSVGRGGGYGYTF
TRBV5-1	TRBJ2-2	CASSHASGANTGELFF
TRBV4-1	TRBJ2-1	CASSQDWGEAGPHNEQFF
TRBV7-6	TRBJ1-1	CASSLGTALPNTEAFF
TRBV9	TRBJ2-7	CASSVAPSREQYF
TRBV7-9	TRBJ1-1	CASSLEAGQGVTEAFF
TRBV30	TRBJ2-1	CAWKVVTSGSNEQFF
TRBV7-9	TRBJ2-5	CASSLLADTYF
TRBV2	TRBJ2-1	CASSTDSSSYNEQFF
TRBV19	TRBJ2-7	CASSMDRGDEQYF
TRBV5-6	TRBJ1-1	CASSFNGRNTEAFF
TRBV18	TRBJ2-1	CASSPGGGLYNEQFF
TRBV6-1	TRBJ1-1	CASSLWATNTEAFF